What follows are 17 T cell receptor beta chains derived from one specimen sequenced in a study of T cell clonotyping in hematopoietic cell transplantation (dated by TCRdb to the early 2020s). Library preparation was by the immunoSEQ multiplex PCR assay. Drawn from immuneACCESS, this table holds only the in-frame rearrangements with V and J called that TCRdb kept. Clones are partly lost; checked studies trace under half to an unresolved V gene and leave the rest unexplained. The sample has some 15,000 clones on record, 90% of them singletons. 2.5% to 3.5% of the sample belongs to the ten largest clones. The sequencing input was peripheral blood mononuclear cells. The receptors stem from a man in his fifties in good health. Some clones in this sample may be carry-over from other donors' samples.

The CDR3 spells CASSFGQNYGYTF. DNA for the CDR3: TGTGCCAGCAGCTTCGGACAGAACTATGGCTACACCTTC. V is TRBV7-9 and J is TRBJ1-2, with D maybe TRBD1 (6 bases). Germline-derived CDR1 and CDR2 are SEHNR and FQNEAQ (reference sequence). V shed 3 bases and J shed 2 bases, with 7 bases lying between them. The CDR3 totals 13 residues.

CDR3 sequence (DNA): TGCGCCAGCAGTGAGTCGTCCCAGGAGGATAATTCACCCCTCCACTTT. It translates to CASSESSQEDNSPLHF. The chain couples TRBV10-1 to TRBJ1-6; D not certain. V shed 0 bases and J shed 5 bases, with 11 bases lying between them. Germline lookup yields CDR1 WNHNN and CDR2 SYGVQD (reference sequence). The length of the CDR3 is 16 residues.

The V gene is TRBV5-4, the J gene TRBJ2-5; TRBD2 is a possible D gene (6 bases). Per germline, CDR1 SGHNT and CDR2 YYREEE (reference sequence). The germline V and J ends were trimmed by 4 bases and 4 bases, with 17 bases remaining between them. The CDR3 has 15 residues. CDR3 nucleotides: TGTGCCAGCAGCCCAGGATCTGGGGGAGGAGAGACCCAGTACTTC. Translated, it gives CASSPGSGGGETQYF.

This chain joins TRBV4-3 and TRBJ2-7; a weak D match, TRBD1 (6 bases). Looked up from germline, CDR1 is LGHNA and CDR2 is YSLEER. CDR3 length equals 14 residues. Trimming left V 4 bases short and J 4 bases short, with 14 bases between. Written as DNA, the CDR3 is TGCGCCAGCAGCCTAACAGGGTCCGGGTACGAGCAGTACTTC. Its protein is CASSLTGSGYEQYF.

The V gene is TRBV7-8, the J gene TRBJ2-3, with D possibly being TRBD1 or TRBD2 (5 bases each). The CDR3 consists of 15 residues. The V end lost 0 bases, the J end lost 2 bases, and 9 bases lay between the germline ends. CDR1 and CDR2 (germline): SGHVS, FQNEAQ. DNA of the CDR3: TGTGCCAGCAGCTTAGCCAGGGACCCCACAGATACGCAGTATTTT. Translation gives CASSLARDPTDTQYF.

V usage is TRBV6-5 and J usage is TRBJ1-1, with TRBD1 matching 8 bases. The CDR3 has 15 residues. CDR1 is MNHEY, CDR2 SVGAGI, per germline. Trimming at V came to 4 bases and at J to 5 bases, leaving 9 bases not matched to a gene. CDR3 coding DNA: TGTGCCAGCAGTTGGGGACAGGTTCGGGGGACTGAAGCTTTCTTT. Residues: CASSWGQVRGTEAFF.

The chain employs TRBV19 and TRBJ1-6; D ambiguous. V shed 5 bases and J shed 6 bases, with 11 bases lying between them. Germline V gene lookup returns CDR1 LNHDA and CDR2 SQIVND (reference sequence). This CDR3 is built from 14 residues. CDR3 sequence reads: CASSPVRSNSPLHF. The CDR3 DNA follows: TGTGCCAGTAGTCCGGTCAGAAGTAATTCACCCCTCCACTTT.

The chain has TRBV27 and TRBJ2-7, with D tentatively TRBD1 (5 bases). Trimming took off 4 bases at V and 2 bases at J, with 12 bases between the two ends. Germline V gene sequence: CDR1 MNHEY, CDR2 SMNVEV (reference sequence). The CDR3 has 14 amino acids. The CDR3 sequence is CASSSLTEAYEQYF. As DNA, the CDR3 is TGTGCCAGCAGTTCCCTGACAGAGGCCTACGAGCAGTACTTC.

The chain employs TRBV7-2 and TRBJ1-6, with D unclear. Trimming shortened V by 8 bases and J by 7 bases, and 12 bases separated the two germline ends. The CDR3 contains 13 residues. The germline CDR1 and CDR2 sequences are SGHTA and FQGNSA. The CDR3: CASSVLENSPLHF. The CDR3, as DNA: TGTGCCAGCTCGGTTTTGGAAAATTCACCCCTCCACTTT.

This clone appeared a few times. The chain links TRBV30 to TRBJ1-6; no firm D call. Germline CDR1 is GTSNPN and CDR2 is SVGIG (reference sequence). The germline V and J ends were trimmed by 8 bases and 4 bases, with 12 bases remaining between them. The CDR3 has 13 amino acids. For the CDR3, the DNA is TGTGCCGGTCGGAAGGGATATAATTCACCCCTCCACTTT. Amino acid sequence: CAGRKGYNSPLHF. Variable domain in full (rest from reference TRBV30 and TRBJ1-6): SQTIHQWPATLVQPVGSPLSLECTVEGTSNPNLYWYRQAAGRGLQLLFYSVGIGQISSEVPQNLSASRPQDRQFILSSKKLLLSDSGFYLCAGRKGYNSPLHFGNGTRLTVT.

The CDR3 DNA reads as TGCGCCAGCAGCTTGAGGCGGGGGGCGACAGATACGCAGTATTTT. Protein: CASSLRRGATDTQYF. The rearrangement links TRBV5-1 to TRBJ2-3; TRBD2 matches at 8 bases. Germline loops: CDR1 SGHRS, CDR2 YFSETQ. The CDR3 has 15 residues. Trimming removed 1 base from V and 3 bases from J; junction bases left unmatched: 4.

The chain combines TRBV29-1 with TRBJ1-2; D unclear. Between the trimmed V and J ends, which lost 1 base and 5 bases, there was a span of 11 bases. Germline V lookup: CDR1 SQVTM, CDR2 ANQGSEA. The CDR3 has 13 amino acids. This CDR3 is CSVEVSWGYGYTF. The CDR3 DNA reads as TGCAGCGTTGAAGTCAGTTGGGGTTATGGCTACACCTTC.

This clone showed up just once. The rearrangement links TRBV19 to TRBJ2-7, with TRBD2 matching over 9 bases. The CDR3 sequence is 14 residues long. J gave up 2 bases and V 6 bases, and 5 bases lay outside the gene matches. Germline assignment: CDR1 LNHDA and CDR2 SQIVND (reference sequence). CDR3 amino acids: CASSPSGATYEQYF. The CDR3 bases are TGTGCCAGTAGCCCTAGCGGGGCTACCTACGAGCAGTACTTC.

The chain is built from TRBV7-9 and TRBJ1-5; D is ambiguous. CDR1 SEHNR and CDR2 FQNEAQ come from the germline V gene (reference sequence). Trimming removed 1 base from V and 10 bases from J, with 11 bases in between. The CDR3 runs 13 residues. The DNA for the CDR3 is TGTGCCAGCAGCTTAGGCTTAGCCGACCCCCAGCATTTT. Amino acid sequence: CASSLGLADPQHF.

The rearrangement joins TRBV11-3 to TRBJ1-2; D gene unclear. This CDR3 region has 12 residues. V dropped 4 bases and J dropped 1 base, with 4 bases sitting between them. The germline V gene encodes CDR1 SGHNT and CDR2 YENEEA. The CDR3 sequence: CASSSDNYGYTF. CDR3 in DNA: TGTGCCAGCAGCTCTGATAACTATGGCTACACCTTC. The complete variable domain, with remaining parts taken from reference TRBV11-3 and TRBJ1-2, reads EAGVVQSPRYKIIEKKQPVAFWCNPISGHNTLYWYLQNLGQGPELLIRYENEEAVDDSQLPKDRFSAERLKGVDSTLKIQPAELGDSAVYLCASSSDNYGYTFGSGTRLTVV.

V is TRBV6-5 and J is TRBJ1-5; D is ambiguous. V dropped 3 bases and J dropped 5 bases, with 8 bases sitting between them. This CDR3 region has 13 residues. Germline V gene data show CDR1 as MNHEY and CDR2 as SVGAGI. CDR3 nucleotides: TGTGCCAGCAGTTATCGGCTGGATCAGCCCCAGCATTTT. Its translation is CASSYRLDQPQHF.

The chain is built from TRBV6-6 and TRBJ1-5; D may be TRBD1 (5 bases). V was shortened by 5 bases and J by 3 bases, with 14 bases between the two germline ends. The CDR3 sequence is 15 residues long. Germline lookup yields CDR1 MNHNY and CDR2 SVGAGI (reference sequence). CDR3 sequence reads: CASSNPDSYNQPQHF. The CDR3 nucleotides read TGTGCCAGCAGTAACCCTGACAGTTACAATCAGCCCCAGCATTTT.